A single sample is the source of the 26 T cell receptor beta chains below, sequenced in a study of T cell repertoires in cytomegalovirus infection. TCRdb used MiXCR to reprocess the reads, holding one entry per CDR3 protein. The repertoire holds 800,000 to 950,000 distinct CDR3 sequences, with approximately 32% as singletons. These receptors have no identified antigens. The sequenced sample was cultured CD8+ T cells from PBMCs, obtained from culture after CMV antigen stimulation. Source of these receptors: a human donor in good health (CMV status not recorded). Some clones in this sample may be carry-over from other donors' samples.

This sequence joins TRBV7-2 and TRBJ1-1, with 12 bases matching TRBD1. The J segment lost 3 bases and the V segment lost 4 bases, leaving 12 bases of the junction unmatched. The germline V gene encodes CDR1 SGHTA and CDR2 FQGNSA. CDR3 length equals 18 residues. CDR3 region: CASSSLGTGGEPDTEAFF. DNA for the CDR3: TGTGCCAGCAGCTCCCTCGGGACAGGGGGCGAACCCGACACTGAAGCTTTCTTT.

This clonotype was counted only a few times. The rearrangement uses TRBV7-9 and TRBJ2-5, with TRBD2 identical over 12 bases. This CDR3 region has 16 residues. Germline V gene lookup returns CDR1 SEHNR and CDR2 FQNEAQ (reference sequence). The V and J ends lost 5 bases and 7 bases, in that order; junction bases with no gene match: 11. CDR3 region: CASSRPTSGGLRTQYF. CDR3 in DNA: TGTGCCAGCAGCCGTCCGACTAGCGGGGGTTTAAGGACCCAGTACTTC.

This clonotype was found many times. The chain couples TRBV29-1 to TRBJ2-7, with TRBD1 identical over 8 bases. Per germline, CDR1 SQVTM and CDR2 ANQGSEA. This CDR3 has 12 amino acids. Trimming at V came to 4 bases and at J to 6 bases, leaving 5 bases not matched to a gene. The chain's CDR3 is CSVGRDRREQYF. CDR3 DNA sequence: TGCAGCGTTGGCCGGGACAGGCGCGAGCAGTACTTC.

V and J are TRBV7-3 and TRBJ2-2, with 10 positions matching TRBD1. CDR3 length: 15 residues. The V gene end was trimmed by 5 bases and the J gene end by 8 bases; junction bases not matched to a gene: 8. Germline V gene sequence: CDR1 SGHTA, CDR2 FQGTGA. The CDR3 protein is CASSLVGQGMGELFF. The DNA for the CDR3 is TGTGCCAGCAGCCTTGTGGGACAGGGGATGGGGGAGCTGTTTTTT.

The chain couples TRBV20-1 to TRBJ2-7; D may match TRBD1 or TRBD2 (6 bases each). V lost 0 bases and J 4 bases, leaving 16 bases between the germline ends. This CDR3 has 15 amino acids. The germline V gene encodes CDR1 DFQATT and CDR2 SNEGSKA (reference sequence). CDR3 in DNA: TGCAGTGCTAGAGATACCGGGGGCACCTCTTACGAGCAGTACGTC. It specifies CSARDTGGTSYEQYV.

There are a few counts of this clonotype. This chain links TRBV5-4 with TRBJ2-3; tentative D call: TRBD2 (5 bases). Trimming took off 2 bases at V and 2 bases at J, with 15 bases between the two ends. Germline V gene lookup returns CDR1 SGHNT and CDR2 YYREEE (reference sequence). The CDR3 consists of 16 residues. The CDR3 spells CASSLGDWTSTDTQYF. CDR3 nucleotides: TGTGCCAGCAGCTTAGGTGACTGGACTTCCACAGATACGCAGTATTTT.

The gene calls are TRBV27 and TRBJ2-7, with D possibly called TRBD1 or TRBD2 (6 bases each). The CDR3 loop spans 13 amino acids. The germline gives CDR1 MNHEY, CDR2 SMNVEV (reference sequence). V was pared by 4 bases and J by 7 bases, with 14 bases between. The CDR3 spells CASSWGAGEEQYF. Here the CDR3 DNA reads TGTGCCAGCAGTTGGGGGGCCGGTGAGGAGCAGTACTTC.

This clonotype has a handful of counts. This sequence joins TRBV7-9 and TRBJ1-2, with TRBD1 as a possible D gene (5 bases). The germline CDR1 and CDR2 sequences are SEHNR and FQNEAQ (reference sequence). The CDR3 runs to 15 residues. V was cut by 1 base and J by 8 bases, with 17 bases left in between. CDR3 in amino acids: CASSLVQSRDGGYTF. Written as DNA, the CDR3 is TGTGCCAGCAGCTTAGTTCAGTCCAGGGACGGAGGCTACACCTTC.

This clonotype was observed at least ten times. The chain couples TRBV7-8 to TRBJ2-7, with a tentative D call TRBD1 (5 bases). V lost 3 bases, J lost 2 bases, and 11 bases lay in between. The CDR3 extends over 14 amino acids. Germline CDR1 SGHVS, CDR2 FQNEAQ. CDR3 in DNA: TGTGCCAGCAGCTTTAGGACACCGGCCTACGAGCAGTACTTC. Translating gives CASSFRTPAYEQYF. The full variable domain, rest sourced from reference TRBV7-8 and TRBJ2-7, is GAGVSQSPRYKVAKRGQDVALRCDPISGHVSLFWYQQALGQGPEFLTYFQNEAQLDKSGLPSDRFFAERPEGSVSTLKIQRTQQEDSAVYLCASSFRTPAYEQYFGPGTRLTVT.

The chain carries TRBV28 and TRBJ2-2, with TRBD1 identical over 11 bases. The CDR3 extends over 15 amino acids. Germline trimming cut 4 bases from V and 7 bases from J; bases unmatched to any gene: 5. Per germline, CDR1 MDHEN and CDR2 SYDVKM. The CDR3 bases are TGTGCCAGCAGTTCGGGACAGGGGGTCGGCGGGGAGCTGTTTTTT. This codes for CASSSGQGVGGELFF.

The CDR3: CASILAGTQEQFF. The CDR3 DNA sequence: TGTGCCAGCATCCTGGCCGGGACCCAAGAGCAGTTCTTC. The rearrangement links TRBV7-6 to TRBJ2-1; D is perhaps TRBD1 or TRBD2 (5 bases each). CDR1 is SGHVS, CDR2 FNYEAQ, per germline. The CDR3 is 13 amino acids. The V end was cut by 7 bases, the J end by 10 bases, with 17 bases between.

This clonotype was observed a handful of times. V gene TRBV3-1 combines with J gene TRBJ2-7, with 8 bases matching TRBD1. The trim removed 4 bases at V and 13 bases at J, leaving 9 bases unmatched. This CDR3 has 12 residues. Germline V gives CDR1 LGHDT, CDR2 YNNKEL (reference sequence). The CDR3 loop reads CASSPVDRGRYV. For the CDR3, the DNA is TGTGCCAGCAGCCCAGTAGACAGGGGTCGATACGTC.

The CDR3 nucleotides are TGTGCCAGCACCTCACCGGGACAGTACTGGGACTACGAGCAGTACGTC. This sequence encodes CASTSPGQYWDYEQYV. The gene calls are TRBV6-2 or TRBV6-3 and TRBJ2-7; 7 bases align to TRBD1. V shed 7 bases and J 3 bases; nucleotides not matched to a gene: 15. Germline CDR1 and CDR2: MNHEY and SVGEGT. The length of the CDR3 is 16 residues.

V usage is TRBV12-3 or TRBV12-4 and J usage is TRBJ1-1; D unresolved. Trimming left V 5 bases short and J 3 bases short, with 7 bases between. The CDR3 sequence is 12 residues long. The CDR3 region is CASSGVYTEAFF. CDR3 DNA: TGTGCCAGCAGTGGGGTGTACACTGAAGCTTTCTTT.

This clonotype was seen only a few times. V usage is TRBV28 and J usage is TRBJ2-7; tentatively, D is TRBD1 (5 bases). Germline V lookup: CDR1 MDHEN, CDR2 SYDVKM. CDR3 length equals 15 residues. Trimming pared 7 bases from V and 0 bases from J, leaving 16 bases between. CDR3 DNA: TGTGCCAGCACCAAAAAGGACACTTACTCCTACGAGCAGTACTTC. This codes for CASTKKDTYSYEQYF.

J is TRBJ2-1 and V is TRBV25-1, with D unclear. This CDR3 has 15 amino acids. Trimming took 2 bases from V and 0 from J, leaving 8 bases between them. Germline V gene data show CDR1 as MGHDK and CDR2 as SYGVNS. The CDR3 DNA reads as TGTGCCAGCAGTGAAGGGCAGCACTCCTACAATGAGCAGTTCTTC. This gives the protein CASSEGQHSYNEQFF.

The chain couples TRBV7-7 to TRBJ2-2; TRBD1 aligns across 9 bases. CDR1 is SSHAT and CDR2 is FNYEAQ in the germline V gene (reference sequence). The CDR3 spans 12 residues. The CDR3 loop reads CAWTGVTGELFF. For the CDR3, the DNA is TGTGCTTGGACAGGGGTCACCGGGGAGCTGTTTTTT.

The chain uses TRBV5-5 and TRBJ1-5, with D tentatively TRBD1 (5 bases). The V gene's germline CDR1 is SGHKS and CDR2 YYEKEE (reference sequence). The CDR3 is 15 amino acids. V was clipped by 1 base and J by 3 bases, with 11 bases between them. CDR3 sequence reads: CASSLLGVYNQPQHF. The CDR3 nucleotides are TGTGCCAGCAGCTTGCTGGGGGTCTACAATCAGCCCCAGCATTTT.

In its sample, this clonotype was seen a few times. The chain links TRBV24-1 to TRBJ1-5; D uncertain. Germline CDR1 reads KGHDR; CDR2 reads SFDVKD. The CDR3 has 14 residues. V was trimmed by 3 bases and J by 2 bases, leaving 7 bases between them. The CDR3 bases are TGTGCCACCAGTGATAATAAGGGCAATCAGCCCCAGCATTTT. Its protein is CATSDNKGNQPQHF.

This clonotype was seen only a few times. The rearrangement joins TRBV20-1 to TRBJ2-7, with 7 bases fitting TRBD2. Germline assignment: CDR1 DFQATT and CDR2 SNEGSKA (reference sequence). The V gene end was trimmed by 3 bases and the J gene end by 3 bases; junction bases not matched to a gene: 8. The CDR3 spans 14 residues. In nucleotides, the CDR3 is TGCAGTGCTAGGTCCGAGGGAGGGGTCTACGAGCAGTACTTC. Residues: CSARSEGGVYEQYF.

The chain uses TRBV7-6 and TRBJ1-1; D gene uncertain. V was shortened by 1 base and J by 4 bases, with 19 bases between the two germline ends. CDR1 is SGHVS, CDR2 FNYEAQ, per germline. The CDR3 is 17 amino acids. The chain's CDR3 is CASSLEGLGELVTEAFF. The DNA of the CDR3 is TGTGCCAGCAGCTTAGAAGGGTTAGGAGAATTGGTCACTGAAGCTTTCTTT.

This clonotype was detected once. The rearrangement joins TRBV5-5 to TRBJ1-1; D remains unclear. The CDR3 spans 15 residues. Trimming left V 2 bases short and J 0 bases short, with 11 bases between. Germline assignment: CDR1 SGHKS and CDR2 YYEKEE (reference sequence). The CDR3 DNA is TGTGCCAGCAGCTTCTATTACAGCATGAACACTGAAGCTTTCTTT. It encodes CASSFYYSMNTEAFF.

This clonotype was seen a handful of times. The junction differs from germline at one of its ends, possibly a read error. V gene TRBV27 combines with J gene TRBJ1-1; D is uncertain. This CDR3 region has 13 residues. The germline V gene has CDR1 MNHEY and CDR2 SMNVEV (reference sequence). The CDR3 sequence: CASRREPRAFILF. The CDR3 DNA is TGTGCCAGCAGGCGCGAGCCGAGGGCCTTCATACTTTTT.

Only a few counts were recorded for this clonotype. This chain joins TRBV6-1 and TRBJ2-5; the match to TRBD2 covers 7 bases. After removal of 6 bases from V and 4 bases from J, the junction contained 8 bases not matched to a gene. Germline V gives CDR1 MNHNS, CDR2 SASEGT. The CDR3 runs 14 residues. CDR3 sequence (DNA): TGTGCCAGCAGATTGGGAGGGAGGGCAGAGACCCAGTACTTC. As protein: CASRLGGRAETQYF.

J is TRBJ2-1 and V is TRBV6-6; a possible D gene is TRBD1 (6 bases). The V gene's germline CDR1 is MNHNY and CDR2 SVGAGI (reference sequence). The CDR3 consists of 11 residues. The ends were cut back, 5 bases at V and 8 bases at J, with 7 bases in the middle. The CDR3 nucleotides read TGTGCCAGCAGTAACAGGGATGAGCAGTTCTTC. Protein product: CASSNRDEQFF.

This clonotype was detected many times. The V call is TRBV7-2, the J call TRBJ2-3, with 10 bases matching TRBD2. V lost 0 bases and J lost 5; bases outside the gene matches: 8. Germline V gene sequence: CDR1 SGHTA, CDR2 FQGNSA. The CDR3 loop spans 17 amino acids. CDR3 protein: CASSLALAGAYQDTQYF. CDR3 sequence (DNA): TGTGCCAGCAGCTTAGCTCTAGCGGGGGCCTATCAAGATACGCAGTATTTT.